Listed below are T cell receptor beta chains from one sample, sequenced in a study of T cell responses to AZD1222 COVID-19 vaccine. The protocol was immunoSEQ multiplex PCR, while the TCRdb copy is restricted to in-frame clones and leaves out a portion. The table has roughly 180,000 clones, 87% seen once. The sequences come from peripheral blood, collected on day 0 of AZD1222 vaccination. These receptors all come from an adult in good health. Each CDR3 is given with its conserved first and last residue. Each record gives: V gene, J gene, CDR3 protein.

v_gene: TRBV7-3; j_gene: TRBJ2-5; CDR3aa: CASSQGLVKQETQYF
v_gene: TRBV2; j_gene: TRBJ2-5; CDR3aa: CASSERGSPILPYF
v_gene: TRBV5-5; j_gene: TRBJ2-7; CDR3aa: CASSLPGTSGPEYF
v_gene: TRBV9; j_gene: TRBJ2-5; CDR3aa: CASSSRRGKQETQYF
v_gene: TRBV11-2; j_gene: TRBJ2-7; CDR3aa: CASSGGGIASEQYF
v_gene: TRBV6-5; j_gene: TRBJ2-3; CDR3aa: CASRSGTQRDTQYF
v_gene: TRBV28; j_gene: TRBJ1-5; CDR3aa: CASSSTGEGYQPQHF
v_gene: TRBV5-1; j_gene: TRBJ2-3; CDR3aa: CASSSKPSGSGPDTQYF
v_gene: TRBV4-2; j_gene: TRBJ1-6; CDR3aa: CASSQGFGNGNNSPLHF
v_gene: TRBV28; j_gene: TRBJ1-5; CDR3aa: CASFPRGQGNQPQHF
v_gene: TRBV5-6; j_gene: TRBJ1-1; CDR3aa: CASSRRAEAFF
v_gene: TRBV10-3; j_gene: TRBJ2-1; CDR3aa: CAIRRNNEQFF
v_gene: TRBV11-2; j_gene: TRBJ1-3; CDR3aa: CASSFQGNTIYF
v_gene: TRBV11-2; j_gene: TRBJ1-3; CDR3aa: CASGPTGNSGNTIYF
v_gene: TRBV24-1; j_gene: TRBJ2-2; CDR3aa: CATSDFRAGDGHTGELFF
v_gene: TRBV3-1/TRBV3-2; j_gene: TRBJ2-1; CDR3aa: CASSRTFSTPGSGNEQFF
v_gene: TRBV10-1; j_gene: TRBJ1-1; CDR3aa: CASSDPRGGSTEAFF
v_gene: TRBV18; j_gene: TRBJ1-1; CDR3aa: CASSPGTGGEAFF
v_gene: TRBV18; j_gene: TRBJ1-4; CDR3aa: CASSRNSGTGNEKLFF
v_gene: TRBV7-9; j_gene: TRBJ2-1; CDR3aa: CASSSHKRELRDEQFF
v_gene: TRBV4-2; j_gene: TRBJ1-5; CDR3aa: CASSPSRGNQPQHF
v_gene: TRBV5-8; j_gene: TRBJ1-2; CDR3aa: CASSLLGGNYGYTF
v_gene: TRBV10-1; j_gene: TRBJ1-1; CDR3aa: CASSESTRRAEAFF
v_gene: TRBV27; j_gene: TRBJ2-3; CDR3aa: CASSISRPDTQYF
v_gene: TRBV6-5; j_gene: TRBJ1-2; CDR3aa: CASSSPPGLNYGYTF
v_gene: TRBV12-3/TRBV12-4; j_gene: TRBJ1-1; CDR3aa: CASRTRTGEAFF